These 15 T cell receptor beta chains came from one sample sequenced in a study of shared clonotypes between healthy human individuals. Clones were read by immunoSEQ multiplex PCR, and TCRdb kept only the in-frame ones, dropping some. Among some 2,400,000 clones, under 97% were seen once, and the ten largest hold roughly 0.13%. Sequences were obtained from naive CD4+ T cells sorted from blood. As for subset: CD45RA+ positively selected. Source of these receptors: a man between 18 and 29 years old in good health.

The rearrangement uses TRBV2 and TRBJ2-7, with D possibly TRBD1 on 5 matching bases. Germline V gene lookup returns CDR1 SNHLY and CDR2 FYNNEI. The V and J ends lost 6 bases and 1 base respectively, with 16 bases between them. The CDR3 runs 15 residues. The CDR3 DNA is TGTGCCAGCAGCGAGACAGTGAGAGGATCCTACGAGCAGTACTTC. It translates to CASSETVRGSYEQYF.

Details on this clone: Other DNA variants within this sample encode the same CDR3. The chain employs TRBV6-1 and TRBJ1-4, with D unclear. V lost 5 bases, J lost 0 bases, and 7 bases lay in between. The CDR3 is 14 residues long. CDR1 and CDR2 from the germline V gene are MNHNS and SASEGT. CDR3 sequence reads: CASSKTPTNEKLFF. CDR3 bases: TGTGCCAGCAGTAAGACGCCAACTAATGAAAAACTGTTTTTT.

The chain carries TRBV12-5 and TRBJ1-1; weak D call: TRBD1 (5 bases). The CDR3 has 15 residues. V shed 0 bases and J shed 4 bases, with 12 bases lying between them. The germline V gene has CDR1 LGHNT and CDR2 FRNRAP. The DNA of the CDR3 is TGTGCTAGTGGTTTGGTAGATTGGGGGAGCACTGAAGCTTTCTTT. Residues: CASGLVDWGSTEAFF.

The chain carries TRBV5-1 and TRBJ1-6; D unclear. Trimming removed 1 base at V and 2 bases at J, with 7 bases between. CDR3 length: 15 amino acids. CDR1 SGHRS and CDR2 YFSETQ come from the germline V gene. The CDR3 region is CASSLRTAYNSPLHF. The CDR3 DNA follows: TGCGCCAGCAGCTTGCGGACGGCCTATAATTCACCCCTCCACTTT.

This chain connects TRBV5-4 to TRBJ2-5; weak D call: TRBD2 (7 bases). Trimming cost V 2 bases and J 4 bases, with 18 bases left between them. CDR3 length: 16 residues. Germline V gene data show CDR1 as SGHNT and CDR2 as YYREEE (reference sequence). DNA of the CDR3: TGTGCCAGCAGCTTTGGGGGGGGGCCAGTCTCAGAGACCCAGTACTTC. It translates to CASSFGGGPVSETQYF. The full variable domain, in which reference TRBV5-4 and TRBJ2-5 provide the parts outside the CDR3, is ETGVTQSPTHLIKTRGQQVTLRCSSQSGHNTVSWYQQALGQGPQFIFQYYREEENGRGNFPPRFSGLQFPNYSSELNVNALELDDSALYLCASSFGGGPVSETQYFGPGTRLLVL.

This rearrangement joins TRBV7-2 to TRBJ2-3; tentatively, D is TRBD1 (5 bases). The CDR3 runs 17 residues. V lost 2 bases and J 5 bases, leaving 20 bases between the germline ends. CDR1 SGHTA and CDR2 FQGNSA come from the germline V gene. This CDR3 reads CASSLNPGAGSGDTQYF. CDR3 DNA sequence: TGTGCCAGCAGCTTAAACCCTGGGGCAGGGTCAGGAGATACGCAGTATTTT.

The chain has TRBV27 and TRBJ2-7, with 8 positions matching TRBD2. Germline CDR1 and CDR2: MNHEY and SMNVEV (reference sequence). CDR3 length: 15 amino acids. The V and J ends lost 2 bases and 1 base, in that order; junction bases with no gene match: 4. CDR3 sequence reads: CASSLIAGSSYEQYF. The DNA of the CDR3 is TGTGCCAGCAGTTTAATAGCGGGGAGTTCCTACGAGCAGTACTTC.

The V call is TRBV28, the J call TRBJ2-5; possible D gene TRBD2, 6 bases. V was shortened by 3 bases and J by 6 bases, with 11 bases between the two germline ends. CDR1 and CDR2 (germline): MDHEN, SYDVKM. CDR3 length equals 13 residues. Here the CDR3 reads CASSLTSRKTQYF. The CDR3 nucleotides are TGTGCCAGCAGTTTGACTAGTAGAAAGACCCAGTACTTC.

In this sample, this clone turned up once. The chain has TRBV4-1 and TRBJ1-5; TRBD1 matches 7 bases. Germline V gene lookup returns CDR1 MGHRA and CDR2 YSYEKL. Unmatched junction bases numbered 12, after V lost 0 bases and J lost 1 base. This CDR3 contains 19 residues. The CDR3 sequence: CASSQDLGSGTASNQPQHF. The DNA of the CDR3 is TGCGCCAGCAGCCAAGATTTGGGCTCGGGGACAGCGAGCAATCAGCCCCAGCATTTT.

This clone occurred a few times. This sample includes further DNA sequences coding for the same CDR3. The chain links TRBV5-1 to TRBJ2-2; 8 positions agree with TRBD1. CDR1 SGHRS and CDR2 YFSETQ come from the germline V gene. The CDR3 is 13 amino acids. J was trimmed by 6 bases and V by 2 bases; bases with no gene match: 0. CDR3 DNA: TGCGCCAGCAGCTTACAGGGGGCCGGGGAGCTGTTTTTT. It specifies CASSLQGAGELFF.

The chain links TRBV15 to TRBJ1-2; D is possibly TRBD1 (5 bases). CDR1 is LNHNV, CDR2 YYDKDF, per germline (reference sequence). This CDR3 is 16 amino acids long. Trimming shortened V by 0 bases and J by 6 bases, and 17 bases separated the two germline ends. The CDR3 spells CATSRDKYEVGDGYTF. In nucleotides, the CDR3 is TGTGCCACCAGCAGAGATAAGTACGAAGTGGGGGATGGCTACACCTTC.

A note on this clone: The same CDR3 is also encoded by other DNA sequences in this sample. The gene calls are TRBV30 and TRBJ2-3; D is uncertain. V was trimmed by 0 bases and J by 4 bases, leaving 8 bases between them. Germline V gives CDR1 GTSNPN, CDR2 SVGIG (reference sequence). The length of the CDR3 is 13 residues. The CDR3 nucleotides are TGTGCCTGGAGTGTAAAGGGCGCAGATACGCAGTATTTT. It codes for CAWSVKGADTQYF.

As for this clone: Other DNA sequences of this sample code for an identical CDR3. The V and J genes are TRBV30 and TRBJ1-1; 9 nucleotides match TRBD1. With V trimmed by 0 bases and J by 6 bases, 5 bases remained unmatched. CDR3 length equals 14 residues. Germline assignment: CDR1 GTSNPN and CDR2 SVGIG (reference sequence). The CDR3 here is CAWSVTGGIAEAFF. CDR3 nucleotide sequence: TGTGCCTGGAGTGTAACAGGGGGCATCGCTGAAGCTTTCTTT.

Concerning this clone: At one end, the junction sequence differs from germline, possibly due to a read error. The rearrangement links TRBV7-2 to TRBJ1-5, with 9 bases lining up with TRBD1. Germline V gene sequence: CDR1 SGHTA, CDR2 FQGNSA. The length of the CDR3 is 16 residues. The CDR3 sequence: CASSRGQGYSYQPQHF. The CDR3 nucleotides read TGTGCCAGCAGCCGGGGACAGGGCTATAGCTATCAGCCCCAGCATTTT.

About this clone itself: This same CDR3 is encoded by further DNA sequences in the sample. The V gene is TRBV5-1, the J gene TRBJ2-7; the D is unclear. CDR1 and CDR2 from the germline V gene are SGHRS and YFSETQ. Trimming removed 0 bases at V and 3 bases at J, with 10 bases between. The CDR3 spans 14 residues. DNA of the CDR3: TGCGCCAGCAGCTTGGATCCAGCTGGCTACGAGCAGTACTTC. This encodes CASSLDPAGYEQYF. The full variable domain, in which reference TRBV5-1 and TRBJ2-7 provide the parts outside the CDR3, is KAGVTQTPRYLIKTRGQQVTLSCSPISGHRSVSWYQQTPGQGLQFLFEYFSETQRNKGNFPGRFSGRQFSNSRSEMNVSTLELGDSALYLCASSLDPAGYEQYFGPGTRLTVT.